This T cell receptor (beta chain) appears in the sequencing data of a study of multiple sclerosis patients with progressive multifocal leukoencephalopathy (dated by TCRdb to about 2019). In terms of the full investigation: The controls were five MS patients treated with natalizumab who did not develop PML and who were sampled longitudinally. Peripheral T and B cells were examined in MS patients who developed PML (4 under natalizumab, 1 after alemtuzumab) and in treated patients who did not develop PML. A couple of patients on natalizumab who later developed PML were tracked over time from before therapy, through 6 and 12 months, up to PML onset. The goal of the study was to detect any JC virus-specific or public T-cell expansions that arose at the time of PML onset. What the research found in general, with its limitations: Less diverse TRB repertoires in most PML patients were suggested by lower normalized Shannon entropy, whereas values near 1 were observed in the natalizumab-treated controls. Given the small, descriptive cohort, it remained unclear whether the study findings reflect JC virus infection or general immunocompromise. Analysis was restricted to peripheral blood, although for natalizumab-associated PML, cerebrospinal fluid or brain lymphocytes might be more informative. When PML developed, neither common TRBV or TRBJ gene usage nor preferential TRBV-TRBJ pairings were detected. Only PML patients had TRB clones above 0.5% frequency, but the clones expanded at PML onset were already present before and during natalizumab therapy.

TRB CDR3 regions were amplified from genomic DNA with the immunoSEQ two-step multiplex PCR at survey-level depth. To estimate template counts and remove amplification bias, each PCR was spiked with synthetic inline TR CDR3 controls covering all V-J pairings. Reads were processed so that amplification and sequencing bias were reduced, and quantification was performed against synthetic TR CDR3 analogs. Regarding the original processing steps: Raw data were processed in ImmunoSEQ Analyzer, removing out-of-frame sequences and CDR3s with stop codons, and genes were named by IMGT nomenclature. Normalized Shannon entropy, defined as 1 minus Pielou's evenness, served as the summary measure of repertoire diversity. Only TRB sequences sharing the V gene, the J gene and the CDR3 were counted as identical. Public PML clonotypes were defined as CDR3s shared by two or more PML-onset samples but absent from earlier samples, from controls, and from public databases. Position-by-position CDR3 amino acid composition was analyzed in Skylign with the observed count method. The table comes from immuneACCESS by way of TCRdb, which keeps in-frame sequences with V and J called. Part of the clones is missing from these tables; in studies checked, under half for an unresolved V gene and the rest for unknown reasons. D and trimming were read from the DNA, whereas the V and J calls and clone size are those reported in that table. The sample table records some 30,000 clones; almost 95% of these occur just once. The ten largest clones take up about 1.9% of the sample.

Worth noting for this clone: What antigen it recognizes has not been identified. Qualities for individual bases were not recorded, and no much larger clone is one base off.

The time point tag for this specimen amounts to: before natalizumab initiation. Every listed patient had earlier received interferon beta, and every PML patient was female. Before the first natalizumab infusion, T0 blood samples were collected. Ficoll-Hypaque density gradient centrifugation was used to isolate peripheral blood mononuclear cells. This sequence originates from a man aged 25 to 45 with multiple sclerosis. Sequencing input: PBMCs.

DNA sequence: TGTGCCAGCAGCTTGGATCGACAGGCGTCCTATGGCTACACCTTC. Translated, this is CASSLDRQASYGYTF. The chain is made from TRBV5-4 and TRBJ1-2; TRBD1 is possibly the D segment (6 matching bases). The CDR3, cysteine through phenylalanine, is 15 amino acids long. The kept DNA is CDR3 alone, 45 bases in frame from the first base. Reading the germline V gene (reference sequence) gives CDR1 SGHNT and CDR2 YYREEE. Trimming costs V 0 bases and J 4 bases, and their ends lie 13 bases apart.